This TCR beta chain was sequenced for a study of T cells in Graves' hyperthyroidism and ophthalmopathy. The hyperthyroidism was newly diagnosed and had lasted under 2 months; the patients were aged 18 to 65. 10 ml of fresh peripheral blood supplied the PBMCs. RNA transcripts gave rise to amplified TCR beta CDR3 regions. The TCR CDR3 was amplified in a first-round RT-PCR using the HTBI primer set. TCRdb processed the multiplex PCR reads anew with MiXCR; each CDR3 protein has one entry. The sample holds under 250,000 distinct CDR3 sequences; about 15% are singletons and the top ten take approximately 46%. Looked up from germline, CDR1 is MNHNS and CDR2 is SASEGT. The length of the CDR3 is 9 residues. The V and J ends lost 7 bases and 4 bases respectively, with 0 bases between them. This clonotype was observed many times.

V is TRBV6-1 and J is TRBJ2-3; no clear D gene. The sequenced material came from blood. The source of this sequence is a man aged 50-59 years with Graves' hyperthyroidism. CDR3 nucleotide sequence: TGTGCCAGCACAGATACGCAGTATTTT. This encodes CASTDTQYF.